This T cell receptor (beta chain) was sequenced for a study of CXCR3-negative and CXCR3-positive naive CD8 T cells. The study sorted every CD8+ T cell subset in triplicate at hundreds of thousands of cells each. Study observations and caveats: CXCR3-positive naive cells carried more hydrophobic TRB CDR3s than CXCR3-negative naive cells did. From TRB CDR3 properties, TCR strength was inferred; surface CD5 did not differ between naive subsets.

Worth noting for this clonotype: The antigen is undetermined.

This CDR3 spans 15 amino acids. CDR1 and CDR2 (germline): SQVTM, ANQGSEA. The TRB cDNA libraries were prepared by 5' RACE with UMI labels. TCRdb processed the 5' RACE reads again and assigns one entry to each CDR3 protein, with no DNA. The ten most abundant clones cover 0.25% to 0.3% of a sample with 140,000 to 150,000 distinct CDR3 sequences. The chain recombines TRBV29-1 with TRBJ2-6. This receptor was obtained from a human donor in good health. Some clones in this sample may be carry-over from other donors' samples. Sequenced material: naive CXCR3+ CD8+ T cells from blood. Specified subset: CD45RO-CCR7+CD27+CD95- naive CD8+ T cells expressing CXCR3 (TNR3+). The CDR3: CSVEEGGTGANVLTF. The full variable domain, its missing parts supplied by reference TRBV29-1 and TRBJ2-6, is SAVISQKPSRDICQRGTSLTIQCQVDSQVTMMFWYRQQPGQSLTLIATANQGSEATYESGFVIDKFPISRPNLTFSTLTVSNMSPEDSSIYLCSVEEGGTGANVLTFGAGSRLTVL.